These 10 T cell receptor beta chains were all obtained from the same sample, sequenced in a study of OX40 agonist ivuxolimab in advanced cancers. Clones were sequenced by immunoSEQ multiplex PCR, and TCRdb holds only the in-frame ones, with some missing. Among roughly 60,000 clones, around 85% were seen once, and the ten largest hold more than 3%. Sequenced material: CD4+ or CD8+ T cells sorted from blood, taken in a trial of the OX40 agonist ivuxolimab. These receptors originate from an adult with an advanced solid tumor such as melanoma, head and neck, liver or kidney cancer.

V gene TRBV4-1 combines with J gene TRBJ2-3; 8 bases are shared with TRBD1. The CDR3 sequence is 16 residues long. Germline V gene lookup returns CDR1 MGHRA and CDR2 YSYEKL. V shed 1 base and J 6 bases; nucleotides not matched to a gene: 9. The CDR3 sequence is CASSQALDRAFDTQYF. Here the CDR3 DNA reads TGCGCCAGCAGCCAAGCATTGGACAGGGCCTTTGATACGCAGTATTTT.

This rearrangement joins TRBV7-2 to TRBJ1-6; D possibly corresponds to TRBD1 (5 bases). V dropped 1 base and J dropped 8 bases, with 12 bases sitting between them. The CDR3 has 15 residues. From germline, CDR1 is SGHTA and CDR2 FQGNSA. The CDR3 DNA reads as TGTGCCAGCAGCTTAGAAACAGCCAGGGATTCACCCCTCCACTTT. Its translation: CASSLETARDSPLHF.

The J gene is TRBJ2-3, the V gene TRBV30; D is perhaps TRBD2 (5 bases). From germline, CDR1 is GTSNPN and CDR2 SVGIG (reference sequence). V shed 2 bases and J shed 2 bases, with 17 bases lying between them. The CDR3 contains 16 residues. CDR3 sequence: CAWSPIRVGATDTQYF. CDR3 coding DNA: TGTGCCTGGAGTCCAATTCGAGTGGGAGCCACAGATACGCAGTATTTT.

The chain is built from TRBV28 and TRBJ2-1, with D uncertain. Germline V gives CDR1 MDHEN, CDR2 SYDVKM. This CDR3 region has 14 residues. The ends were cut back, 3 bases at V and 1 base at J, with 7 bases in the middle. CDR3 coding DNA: TGTGCCAGCAGTTTTCCCGGATCCTACAATGAGCAGTTCTTC. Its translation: CASSFPGSYNEQFF.

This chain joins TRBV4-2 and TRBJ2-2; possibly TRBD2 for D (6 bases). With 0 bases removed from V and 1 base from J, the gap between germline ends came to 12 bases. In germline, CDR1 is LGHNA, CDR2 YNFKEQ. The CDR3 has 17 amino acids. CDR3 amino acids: CASSQDIRRGNTGELFF. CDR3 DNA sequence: TGTGCCAGCAGCCAAGATATTCGGAGGGGGAACACCGGGGAGCTGTTTTTT.

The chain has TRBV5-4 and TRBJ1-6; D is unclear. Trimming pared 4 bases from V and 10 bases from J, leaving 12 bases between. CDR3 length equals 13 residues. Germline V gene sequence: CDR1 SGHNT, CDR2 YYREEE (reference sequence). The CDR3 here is CASSPPWASPLHF. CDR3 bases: TGTGCCAGCAGCCCCCCATGGGCATCACCCCTCCACTTT.

CDR3 region: CASSPNLANEQFF. The DNA of the CDR3 is TGTGCCAGTAGTCCGAATCTAGCGAATGAGCAGTTCTTC. The chain couples TRBV19 to TRBJ2-1, with D possibly matching TRBD2 (6 bases). The CDR3 runs 13 residues. Germline values: CDR1 LNHDA, CDR2 SQIVND (reference sequence). Trimming removed 5 bases at V and 7 bases at J, with 12 bases between. Drawing the rest from reference TRBV19 and TRBJ2-1, the complete variable domain is DGGITQSPKYLFRKEGQNVTLSCEQNLNHDAMYWYRQDPGQGLRLIYYSQIVNDFQKGDIAEGYSVSREKKESFPLTVTSAQKNPTAFYLCASSPNLANEQFFGPGTRLTVL.

The CDR3 nucleotides read TGTGCCAGCAGCATACAGGGGCAAAAACTGTTTTTT. Its protein product is CASSIQGQKLFF. The rearrangement links TRBV21-1 to TRBJ1-4; the table's TRBD1 call for D was not verified on the DNA. TRBV21-1 is a pseudogene. The CDR3 length is 12 residues.

The CDR3, as DNA: TGTGCCTGGAGTGACTCAACGGGAGAGCAGTACTTC. Translating it yields CAWSDSTGEQYF. This chain connects TRBV30 to TRBJ2-7, with D perhaps TRBD2 (5 bases). The germline gives CDR1 GTSNPN, CDR2 SVGIG (reference sequence). Trimming removed 1 base from V and 7 bases from J, with 11 bases in between. CDR3 length: 12 residues.

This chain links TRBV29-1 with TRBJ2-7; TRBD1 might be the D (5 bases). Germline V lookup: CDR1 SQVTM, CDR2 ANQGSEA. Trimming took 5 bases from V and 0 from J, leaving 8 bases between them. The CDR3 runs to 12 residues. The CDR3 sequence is CSVRRDSYEQYF. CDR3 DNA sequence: TGCAGCGTTCGCAGGGACTCCTACGAGCAGTACTTC.